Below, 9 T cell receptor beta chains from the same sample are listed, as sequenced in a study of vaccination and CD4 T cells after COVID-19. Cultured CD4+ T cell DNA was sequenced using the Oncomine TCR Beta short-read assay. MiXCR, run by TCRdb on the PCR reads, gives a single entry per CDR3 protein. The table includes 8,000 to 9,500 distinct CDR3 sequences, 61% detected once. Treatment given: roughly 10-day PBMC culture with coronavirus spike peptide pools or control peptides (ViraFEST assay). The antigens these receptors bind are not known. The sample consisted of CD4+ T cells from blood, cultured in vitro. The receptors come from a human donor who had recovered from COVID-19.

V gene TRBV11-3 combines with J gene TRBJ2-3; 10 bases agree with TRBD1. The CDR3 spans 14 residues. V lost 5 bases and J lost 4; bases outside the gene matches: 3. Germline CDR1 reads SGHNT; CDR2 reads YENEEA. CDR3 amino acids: CASSPGQGADTQYF. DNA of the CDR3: TGTGCCAGCAGCCCCGGACAGGGGGCAGATACGCAGTATTTT.

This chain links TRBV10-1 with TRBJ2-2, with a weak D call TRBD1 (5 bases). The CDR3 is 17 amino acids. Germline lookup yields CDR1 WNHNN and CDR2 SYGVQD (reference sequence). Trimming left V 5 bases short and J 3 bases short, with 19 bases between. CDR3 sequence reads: CASSTKGLAEYTGELFF. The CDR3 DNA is TGCGCCAGCAGTACCAAGGGGCTTGCGGAGTACACCGGGGAGCTGTTTTTT.

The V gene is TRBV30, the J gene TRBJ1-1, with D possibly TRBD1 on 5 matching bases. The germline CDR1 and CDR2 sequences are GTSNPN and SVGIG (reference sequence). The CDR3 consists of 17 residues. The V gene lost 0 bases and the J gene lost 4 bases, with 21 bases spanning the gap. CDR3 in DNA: TGTGCCTGGAGTGTACGAGGGGAATCTCTTATGATCACTGAAGCTTTCTTT. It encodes CAWSVRGESLMITEAFF.

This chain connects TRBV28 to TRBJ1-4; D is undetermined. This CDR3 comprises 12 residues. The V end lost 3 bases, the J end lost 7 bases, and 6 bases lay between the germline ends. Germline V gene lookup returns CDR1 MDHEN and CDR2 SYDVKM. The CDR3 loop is CASSFSSEKLFF. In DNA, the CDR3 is TGTGCCAGCAGTTTTTCTAGTGAAAAACTGTTTTTT.

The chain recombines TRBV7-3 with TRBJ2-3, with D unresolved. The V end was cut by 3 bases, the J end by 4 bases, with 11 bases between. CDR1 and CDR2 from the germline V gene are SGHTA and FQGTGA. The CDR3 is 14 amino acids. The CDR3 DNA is TGTGCCAGCAGCTTGGGCCTTCCTGCAGATACGCAGTATTTT. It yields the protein CASSLGLPADTQYF. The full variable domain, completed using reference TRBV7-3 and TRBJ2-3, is GAGVSQTPSNKVTEKGKYVELRCDPISGHTALYWYRQSLGQGPEFLIYFQGTGAADDSGLPNDRFFAVRPEGSVSTLKIQRTERGDSAVYLCASSLGLPADTQYFGPGTRLTVL.

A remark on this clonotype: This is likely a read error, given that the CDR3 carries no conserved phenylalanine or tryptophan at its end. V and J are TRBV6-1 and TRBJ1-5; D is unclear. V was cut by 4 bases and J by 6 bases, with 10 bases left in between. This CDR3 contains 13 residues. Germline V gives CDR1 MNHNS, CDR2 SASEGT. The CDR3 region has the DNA TGTGCCAGCAGTGTCCTAAGGCTTCAGCCCCAGCATCTT. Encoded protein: CASSVLRLQPQHL.

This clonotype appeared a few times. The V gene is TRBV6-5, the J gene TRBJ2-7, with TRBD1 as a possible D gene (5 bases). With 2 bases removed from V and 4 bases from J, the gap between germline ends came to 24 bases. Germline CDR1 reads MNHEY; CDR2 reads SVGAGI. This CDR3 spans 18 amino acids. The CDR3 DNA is TGTGCCAGCAGTTACACCGGACATAGCACCCTTGCCTTGTACGAGCAGTACTTC. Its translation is CASSYTGHSTLALYEQYF.

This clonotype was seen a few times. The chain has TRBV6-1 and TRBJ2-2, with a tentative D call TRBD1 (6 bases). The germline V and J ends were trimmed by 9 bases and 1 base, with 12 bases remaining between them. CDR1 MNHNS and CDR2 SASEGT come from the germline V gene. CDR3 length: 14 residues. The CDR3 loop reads CASWGRLNTGELFF. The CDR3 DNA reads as TGTGCCAGTTGGGGGCGCCTGAACACCGGGGAGCTGTTTTTT.

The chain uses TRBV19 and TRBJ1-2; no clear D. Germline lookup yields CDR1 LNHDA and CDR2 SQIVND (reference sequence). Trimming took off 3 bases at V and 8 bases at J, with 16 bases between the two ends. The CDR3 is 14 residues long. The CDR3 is CASSMLDPKGGYTF. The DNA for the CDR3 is TGTGCCAGTAGTATGCTGGACCCGAAGGGCGGCTACACCTTC.